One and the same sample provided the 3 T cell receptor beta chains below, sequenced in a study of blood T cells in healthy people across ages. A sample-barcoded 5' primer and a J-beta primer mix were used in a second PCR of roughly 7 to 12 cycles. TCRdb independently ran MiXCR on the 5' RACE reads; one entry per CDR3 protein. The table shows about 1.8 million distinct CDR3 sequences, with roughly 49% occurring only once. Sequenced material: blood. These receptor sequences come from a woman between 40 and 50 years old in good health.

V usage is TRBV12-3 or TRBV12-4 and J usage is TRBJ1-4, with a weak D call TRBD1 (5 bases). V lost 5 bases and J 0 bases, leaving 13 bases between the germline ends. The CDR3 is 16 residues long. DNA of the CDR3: TGTGCCAGCAGTGATCCCCCAGGGCCAACTAATGAAAAACTGTTTTTT. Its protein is CASSDPPGPTNEKLFF.

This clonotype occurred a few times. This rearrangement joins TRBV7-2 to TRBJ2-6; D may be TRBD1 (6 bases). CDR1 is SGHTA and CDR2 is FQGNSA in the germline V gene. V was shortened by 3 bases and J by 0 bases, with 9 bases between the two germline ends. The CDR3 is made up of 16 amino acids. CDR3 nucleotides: TGTGCCAGCAGCTTGCAGGGGCACTCTGGGGCCAACGTCCTGACTTTC. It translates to CASSLQGHSGANVLTF. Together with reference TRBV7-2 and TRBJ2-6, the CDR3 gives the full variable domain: GAGVSQSPSNKVTEKGKDVELRCDPISGHTALYWYRQSLGQGLEFLIYFQGNSAPDKSGLPSDRFSAERTGGSVSTLTIQRTQQEDSAVYLCASSLQGHSGANVLTFGAGSRLTVL.

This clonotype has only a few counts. The CDR3 coding sequence is TGCAGTGCCGAGCCCCGTAGGGGAGAGGTAGCGTGGTCCTACAATGAGCAGTTCTTC. Translated: CSAEPRRGEVAWSYNEQFF. The chain joins TRBV20-1 to TRBJ2-1; D is perhaps TRBD1 or TRBD2 (5 bases each). Germline V gives CDR1 DFQATT, CDR2 SNEGSKA (reference sequence). Trimming took 6 bases from V and 1 from J, leaving 28 bases between them. This CDR3 has 19 residues.